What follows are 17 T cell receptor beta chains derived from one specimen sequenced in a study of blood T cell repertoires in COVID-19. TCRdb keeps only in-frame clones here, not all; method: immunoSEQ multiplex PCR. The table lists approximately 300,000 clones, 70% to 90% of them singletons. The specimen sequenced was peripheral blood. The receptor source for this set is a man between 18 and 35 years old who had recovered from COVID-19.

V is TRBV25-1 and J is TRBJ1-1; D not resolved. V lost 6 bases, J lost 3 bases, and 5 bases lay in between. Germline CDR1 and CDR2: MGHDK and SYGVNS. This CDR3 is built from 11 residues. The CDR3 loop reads CASSADTEAFF. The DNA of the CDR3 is TGTGCCAGCAGCGCGGACACTGAAGCTTTCTTT.

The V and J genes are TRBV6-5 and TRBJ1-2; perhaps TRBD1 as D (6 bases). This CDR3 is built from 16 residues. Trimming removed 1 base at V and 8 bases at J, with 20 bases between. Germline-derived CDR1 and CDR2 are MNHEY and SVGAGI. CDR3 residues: CASSYFGPGVGDGYTF. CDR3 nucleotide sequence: TGTGCCAGCAGTTACTTCGGCCCAGGGGTAGGAGACGGCTACACCTTC.

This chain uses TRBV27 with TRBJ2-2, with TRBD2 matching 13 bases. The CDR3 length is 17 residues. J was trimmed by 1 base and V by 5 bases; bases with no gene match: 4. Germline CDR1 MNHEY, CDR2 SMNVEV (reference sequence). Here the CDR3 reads CASSPRTSGGNTGELFF. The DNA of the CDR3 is TGTGCCAGCAGTCCACGGACTAGCGGGGGGAACACCGGGGAGCTGTTTTTT.

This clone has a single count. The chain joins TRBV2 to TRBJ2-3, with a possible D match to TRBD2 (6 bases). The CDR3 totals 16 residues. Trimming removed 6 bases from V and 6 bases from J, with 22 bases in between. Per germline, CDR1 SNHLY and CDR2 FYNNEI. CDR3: CASSPWEDPREDTQYF. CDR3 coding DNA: TGTGCCAGCAGCCCCTGGGAGGATCCCCGGGAGGATACGCAGTATTTT.

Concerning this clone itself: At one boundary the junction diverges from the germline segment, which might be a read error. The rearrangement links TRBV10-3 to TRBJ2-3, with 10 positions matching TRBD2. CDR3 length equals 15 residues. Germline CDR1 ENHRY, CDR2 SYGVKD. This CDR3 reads CAIREREGGSDTQYF. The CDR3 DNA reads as TGTGCCATCCGTGAGCGGGAGGGCGGGTCAGATACGCAGTATTTT.

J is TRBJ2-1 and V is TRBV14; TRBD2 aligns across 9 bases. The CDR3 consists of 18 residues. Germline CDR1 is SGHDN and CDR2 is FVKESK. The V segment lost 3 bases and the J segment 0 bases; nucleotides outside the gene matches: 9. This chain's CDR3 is CASSHLNLAGSSYNEQFF. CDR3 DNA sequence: TGTGCCAGCAGCCACCTAAACCTAGCGGGAAGCTCCTACAATGAGCAGTTCTTC.

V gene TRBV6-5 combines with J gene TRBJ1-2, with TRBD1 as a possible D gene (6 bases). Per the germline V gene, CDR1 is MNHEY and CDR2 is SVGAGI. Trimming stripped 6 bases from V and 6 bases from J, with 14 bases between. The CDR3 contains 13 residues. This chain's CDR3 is CASRLQGGHGYTF. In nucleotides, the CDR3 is TGTGCCAGCAGACTACAGGGTGGTCATGGCTACACCTTC.

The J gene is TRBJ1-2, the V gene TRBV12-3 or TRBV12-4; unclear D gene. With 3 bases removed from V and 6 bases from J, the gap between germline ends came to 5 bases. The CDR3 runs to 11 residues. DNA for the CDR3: TGTGCCAGCAGTTTTCTCGATGGCTACACCTTC. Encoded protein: CASSFLDGYTF.

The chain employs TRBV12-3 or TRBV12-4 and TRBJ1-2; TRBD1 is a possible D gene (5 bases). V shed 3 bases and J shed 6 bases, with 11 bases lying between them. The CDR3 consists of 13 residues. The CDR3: CASSFLGADGYTF. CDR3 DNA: TGTGCCAGCAGTTTTTTAGGGGCCGATGGCTACACCTTC.

The CDR3 loop is CARSHTADRGPYGYTF. In nucleotides, the CDR3 is TGTGCCAGAAGCCACACCGCTGACAGGGGCCCCTATGGCTACACCTTC. This chain uses TRBV5-3 with TRBJ1-2, with 8 bases identical to TRBD1. TRBV5-3 is sorted into the ORF group, with uncertain function. This CDR3 has 16 amino acids. The V segment lost 4 bases and the J segment 4 bases; nucleotides outside the gene matches: 12.

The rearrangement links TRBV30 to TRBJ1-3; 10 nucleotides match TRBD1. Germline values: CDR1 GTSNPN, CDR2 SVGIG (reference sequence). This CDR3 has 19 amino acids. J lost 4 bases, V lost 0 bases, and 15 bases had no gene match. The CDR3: CAWSVYPIGTGARGNTIYF. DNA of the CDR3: TGTGCCTGGAGTGTATACCCCATCGGGACAGGGGCGCGGGGAAACACCATATATTTT.

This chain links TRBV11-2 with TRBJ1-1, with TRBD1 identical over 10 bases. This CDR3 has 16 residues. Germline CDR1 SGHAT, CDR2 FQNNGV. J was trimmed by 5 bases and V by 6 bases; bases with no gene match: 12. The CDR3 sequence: CASSQTGGIIGTEAFF. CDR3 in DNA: TGTGCCAGCAGTCAGACAGGGGGCATTATCGGAACTGAAGCTTTCTTT.

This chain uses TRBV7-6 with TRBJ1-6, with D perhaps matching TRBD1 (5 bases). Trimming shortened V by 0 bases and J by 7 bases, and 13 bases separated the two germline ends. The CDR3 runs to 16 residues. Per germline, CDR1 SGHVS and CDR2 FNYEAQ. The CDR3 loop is CASSLAGTGGNSPLHF. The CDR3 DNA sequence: TGTGCCAGCAGCTTAGCCGGGACTGGTGGGAATTCACCCCTCCACTTT.

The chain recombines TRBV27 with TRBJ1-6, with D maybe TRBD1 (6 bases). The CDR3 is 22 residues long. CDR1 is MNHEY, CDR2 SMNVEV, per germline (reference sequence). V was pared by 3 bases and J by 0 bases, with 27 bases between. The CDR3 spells CASSLGGGVRGRRSSYNSPLHF. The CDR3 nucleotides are TGTGCCAGCAGTTTGGGAGGGGGAGTCAGGGGTAGAAGAAGCTCCTATAATTCACCCCTCCACTTT.

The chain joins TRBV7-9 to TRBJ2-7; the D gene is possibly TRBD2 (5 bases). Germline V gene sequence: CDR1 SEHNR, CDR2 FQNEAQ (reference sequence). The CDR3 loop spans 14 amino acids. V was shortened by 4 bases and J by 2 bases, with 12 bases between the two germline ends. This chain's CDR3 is CASSYRGGPYEQYF. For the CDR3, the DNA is TGTGCCAGCAGCTACCGGGGTGGTCCCTACGAGCAGTACTTC.

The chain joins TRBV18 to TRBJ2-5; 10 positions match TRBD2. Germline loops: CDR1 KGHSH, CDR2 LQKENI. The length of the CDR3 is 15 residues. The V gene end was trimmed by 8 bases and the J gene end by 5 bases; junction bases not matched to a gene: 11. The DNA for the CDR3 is TGTGCCAGCCATTCACTAGCGGGGAAGATGGAGACCCAGTACTTC. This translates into CASHSLAGKMETQYF.

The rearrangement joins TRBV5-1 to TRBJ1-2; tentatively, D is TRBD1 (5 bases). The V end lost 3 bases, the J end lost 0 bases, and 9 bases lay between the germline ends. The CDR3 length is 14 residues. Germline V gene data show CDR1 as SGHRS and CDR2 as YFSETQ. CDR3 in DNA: TGCGCCAGCAGCTGGAGGGGAGCTAACTATGGCTACACCTTC. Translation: CASSWRGANYGYTF.